Listed below are T cell receptor beta chains from one sample, sequenced in a study of blood T cells in healthy people across ages. TCRdb redid the calling of the 5' RACE reads with MiXCR, one entry per CDR3 protein. The sample has fewer than 1,000,000 distinct CDR3 sequences, around half seen once. The sequencing input was blood. Source of these receptors: a man at least 80 years old in good health. CDR3s include the opening cysteine and the closing phenylalanine or tryptophan. Each record gives: V gene, clone size, D gene, J gene, CDR3 protein, CDR3 DNA. D genes are given only for firm matches. Clone sizes are given selectively: once, few, many, or a class where the clone is expanded.

V gene: TRBV7-3
clone size: NA
D gene: TRBD2
J gene: TRBJ2-3
CDR3 protein: CASSSLGLADTDTQYF
CDR3 DNA: TGTGCCAGCAGCTCTCTCGGACTAGCGGACACAGATACGCAGTATTTT

V gene: TRBV12-3/TRBV12-4
clone size: few
D gene: TRBD2
J gene: TRBJ2-1
CDR3 protein: CASSPWTSGRLLGGHEQFF
CDR3 DNA: TGTGCCAGCAGTCCCTGGACTAGCGGGAGGTTACTAGGAGGACATGAGCAGTTCTTC

V gene: TRBV11-1
clone size: few
D gene: NA
J gene: TRBJ2-2
CDR3 protein: CASSRTGGYTGELFF
CDR3 DNA: TGTGCCAGCAGCCGGACCGGGGGTTACACCGGGGAGCTGTTTTTT

V gene: TRBV12-5
clone size: NA
D gene: NA
J gene: TRBJ2-7
CDR3 protein: CASGLRPAYEQYF
CDR3 DNA: TGTGCTAGTGGTTTGCGGCCAGCCTACGAGCAGTACTTC

V gene: TRBV5-1
clone size: NA
D gene: TRBD1
J gene: TRBJ1-1
CDR3 protein: CASSRGTADTEAFF
CDR3 DNA: TGCGCCAGCAGCCGCGGGACAGCAGACACTGAAGCTTTCTTT

V gene: TRBV4-2
clone size: NA
D gene: NA
J gene: TRBJ2-1
CDR3 protein: CASSQLLLSGGGRNEQFF
CDR3 DNA: TGTGCCAGCAGCCAGCTATTACTTAGCGGAGGTGGGAGGAATGAGCAGTTCTTC

V gene: TRBV6-2/TRBV6-3
clone size: NA
D gene: NA
J gene: TRBJ2-4
CDR3 protein: CASSYTRGFGDIQYF
CDR3 DNA: TGTGCCAGCAGTTACACGCGGGGCTTCGGTGACATTCAGTACTTC

V gene: TRBV11-2
clone size: NA
D gene: NA
J gene: TRBJ2-1
CDR3 protein: CASSLTRPEQFF
CDR3 DNA: TGTGCCAGCAGCTTAACCCGGCCTGAGCAGTTCTTC

V gene: TRBV28
clone size: NA
D gene: TRBD1
J gene: TRBJ2-5
CDR3 protein: CTSSLGTAYNEQYF
CDR3 DNA: TGTACCAGCAGTTTAGGGACAGCCTACAATGAGCAGTACTTC

V gene: TRBV5-5
clone size: NA
D gene: NA
J gene: TRBJ1-1
CDR3 protein: CASSLVGRRMNTEAFF
CDR3 DNA: TGTGCCAGCAGCTTGGTGGGACGGAGAATGAACACTGAAGCTTTCTTT

V gene: TRBV29-1
clone size: few
D gene: TRBD1
J gene: TRBJ2-2
CDR3 protein: CSVRDSTNTGELFF
CDR3 DNA: TGCAGCGTCAGGGACAGTACGAACACCGGGGAGCTGTTTTTT

V gene: TRBV29-1
clone size: many
D gene: TRBD1
J gene: TRBJ2-1
CDR3 protein: CSVEGAGTGGSYNEQFF
CDR3 DNA: TGCAGCGTCGAGGGTGCCGGGACAGGGGGCAGCTACAATGAGCAGTTCTTC

V gene: TRBV14
clone size: NA
D gene: TRBD2
J gene: TRBJ2-3
CDR3 protein: CASSQNSGSWRRTDTQYF
CDR3 DNA: TGTGCCAGCAGCCAAAATAGCGGGAGCTGGAGGCGGACAGATACGCAGTATTTT

V gene: TRBV7-3
clone size: NA
D gene: NA
J gene: TRBJ2-5
CDR3 protein: CASSLRADNNEQYF
CDR3 DNA: TGTGCCAGCAGCTTAAGGGCGGACAACAATGAGCAGTACTTC

V gene: TRBV9
clone size: many
D gene: TRBD2
J gene: TRBJ2-7
CDR3 protein: CASSVGLAGYYEQYF
CDR3 DNA: TGTGCCAGCAGCGTAGGACTAGCGGGATATTACGAGCAGTACTTC

V gene: TRBV14
clone size: NA
D gene: NA
J gene: TRBJ2-1
CDR3 protein: CASSKQNEQFF
CDR3 DNA: TGTGCCAGCAGCAAACAGAATGAGCAGTTCTTC

V gene: TRBV27
clone size: NA
D gene: TRBD1
J gene: TRBJ2-7
CDR3 protein: CASSLKRPGQGSYEQYF
CDR3 DNA: TGTGCCAGCAGTTTAAAAAGACCGGGACAGGGGTCCTACGAGCAGTACTTC

V gene: TRBV20-1
clone size: many
D gene: TRBD2
J gene: TRBJ2-1
CDR3 protein: CSALKRESSYNEQFF
CDR3 DNA: TGCAGTGCCCTCAAGCGGGAGAGCTCCTACAATGAGCAGTTCTTC

V gene: TRBV7-2
clone size: NA
D gene: TRBD2
J gene: TRBJ2-7
CDR3 protein: CASSLGFGGSSYEQYF
CDR3 DNA: TGTGCCAGCAGCTTAGGGTTCGGCGGGAGCTCCTACGAGCAGTACTTC

V gene: TRBV5-5
clone size: few
D gene: NA
J gene: TRBJ2-6
CDR3 protein: CASSLGQYAGANVLTF
CDR3 DNA: TGTGCCAGCAGCTTGGGACAGTATGCTGGGGCCAACGTCCTGACTTTC

V gene: TRBV21-1
clone size: NA
D gene: NA
J gene: TRBJ1-2
CDR3 protein: CASSKVRTPNYGYTF
CDR3 DNA: TGTGCCAGCAGCAAAGTAAGGACACCTAACTATGGCTACACCTTC

V gene: TRBV27
clone size: NA
D gene: TRBD2
J gene: TRBJ2-7
CDR3 protein: CASAIAGLSYEQYF
CDR3 DNA: TGTGCCAGTGCAATAGCGGGACTCTCCTACGAGCAGTACTTC

V gene: TRBV9
clone size: NA
D gene: NA
J gene: TRBJ2-5
CDR3 protein: CASSVDLGVGKTQYF
CDR3 DNA: TGTGCCAGCAGCGTAGACCTTGGCGTAGGAAAGACCCAGTACTTC

V gene: TRBV7-2
clone size: many
D gene: TRBD1
J gene: TRBJ2-1
CDR3 protein: CASSARDRDNEQFF
CDR3 DNA: TGTGCCAGCAGCGCCCGGGACAGGGACAATGAGCAGTTCTTC

V gene: TRBV20-1
clone size: NA
D gene: NA
J gene: TRBJ2-6
CDR3 protein: CSAHGGAGANVLTF
CDR3 DNA: TGCAGTGCTCATGGGGGGGCCGGGGCCAACGTCCTGACTTTC

V gene: TRBV20-1
clone size: few
D gene: NA
J gene: TRBJ1-2
CDR3 protein: CSASVGGRLPYGYTF
CDR3 DNA: TGCAGTGCTAGTGTCGGGGGGCGCTTACCCTATGGCTACACCTTC

V gene: TRBV7-3
clone size: once
D gene: TRBD2
J gene: TRBJ2-1
CDR3 protein: CASSSTAGPNNEQFF
CDR3 DNA: TGTGCCAGCAGCTCCACAGCGGGACCCAACAATGAGCAGTTCTTC

V gene: TRBV5-1
clone size: few
D gene: TRBD1
J gene: TRBJ2-3
CDR3 protein: CASSMRTGGSTDTQYF
CDR3 DNA: TGCGCCAGCAGCATGAGGACAGGGGGTTCCACAGATACGCAGTATTTT

V gene: TRBV27
clone size: NA
D gene: NA
J gene: TRBJ1-6
CDR3 protein: CASSADRHFNSPLHF
CDR3 DNA: TGTGCCAGCAGTGCCGACAGGCACTTCAATTCACCCCTCCACTTT

V gene: TRBV12-3/TRBV12-4
clone size: NA
D gene: NA
J gene: TRBJ2-6
CDR3 protein: CASRARGAGANVLTF
CDR3 DNA: TGTGCCAGCAGAGCTAGGGGGGCTGGGGCCAACGTCCTGACTTTC

V gene: TRBV20-1
clone size: NA
D gene: TRBD1
J gene: TRBJ2-5
CDR3 protein: CSARDVGTGGKTQYF
CDR3 DNA: TGCAGTGCTAGAGATGTGGGGACAGGGGGGAAGACCCAGTACTTC

V gene: TRBV19
clone size: NA
D gene: NA
J gene: TRBJ2-3
CDR3 protein: CASSIEYGTDTQYF
CDR3 DNA: TGTGCCAGTAGTATCGAATACGGCACAGATACGCAGTATTTT

V gene: TRBV29-1
clone size: NA
D gene: NA
J gene: TRBJ2-7
CDR3 protein: CSVEADGGSYEQYF
CDR3 DNA: TGCAGCGTTGAGGCGGATGGGGGGTCCTACGAGCAGTACTTC

V gene: TRBV7-2
clone size: many
D gene: NA
J gene: TRBJ2-7
CDR3 protein: CASSLEGRHSYEQYF
CDR3 DNA: TGTGCCAGCAGCTTAGAAGGCAGGCACTCCTACGAGCAGTACTTC

V gene: TRBV12-3/TRBV12-4
clone size: few
D gene: TRBD1
J gene: TRBJ1-6
CDR3 protein: CASSTGTGNSPLHF
CDR3 DNA: TGTGCCAGCAGTACCGGGACAGGGAACTCACCCCTCCACTTT

V gene: TRBV28
clone size: few
D gene: TRBD1
J gene: TRBJ2-7
CDR3 protein: CASSFSGQLYEQYF
CDR3 DNA: TGTGCCAGCAGTTTTTCGGGACAGCTATACGAGCAGTACTTC

V gene: TRBV28
clone size: NA
D gene: NA
J gene: TRBJ1-1
CDR3 protein: CASSPPNRNTEAFF
CDR3 DNA: TGTGCCAGCAGTCCACCCAATCGGAACACTGAAGCTTTCTTT

V gene: TRBV9
clone size: NA
D gene: NA
J gene: TRBJ1-5
CDR3 protein: CASSVGPQGNQPQHF
CDR3 DNA: TGTGCCAGCAGCGTAGGACCCCAGGGGAATCAGCCCCAGCATTTT

V gene: TRBV7-2
clone size: NA
D gene: TRBD2
J gene: TRBJ2-3
CDR3 protein: CASSLGGSGRTSTDTQYF
CDR3 DNA: TGTGCCAGCAGCTTAGGGGGTAGCGGGAGGACTAGCACAGATACGCAGTATTTT

V gene: TRBV4-2
clone size: many
D gene: NA
J gene: TRBJ2-5
CDR3 protein: CASSHLGETQYF
CDR3 DNA: TGTGCCAGCAGCCATCTAGGAGAGACCCAGTACTTC

V gene: TRBV14
clone size: few
D gene: TRBD1
J gene: TRBJ2-5
CDR3 protein: CASSQARGRGETQYF
CDR3 DNA: TGTGCCAGCAGCCAAGCGAGGGGGCGAGGCGAGACCCAGTACTTC

V gene: TRBV12-3/TRBV12-4
clone size: NA
D gene: NA
J gene: TRBJ2-5
CDR3 protein: CASSPALLPQETQYF
CDR3 DNA: TGTGCCAGCAGTCCGGCCCTTCTCCCTCAAGAGACCCAGTACTTC

V gene: TRBV7-2
clone size: many
D gene: TRBD2
J gene: TRBJ2-7
CDR3 protein: CASSLALSGGQSSYEQYF
CDR3 DNA: TGTGCCAGCAGCTTAGCGCTGTCGGGAGGGCAGAGCTCCTACGAGCAGTACTTC

V gene: TRBV6-6
clone size: NA
D gene: NA
J gene: TRBJ1-5
CDR3 protein: CASNPSNQPQHF
CDR3 DNA: TGTGCCAGCAACCCGAGCAATCAGCCCCAGCATTTT

V gene: TRBV15
clone size: once
D gene: NA
J gene: TRBJ2-7
CDR3 protein: CATSGQLAYEQYF
CDR3 DNA: TGTGCCACCTCTGGACAACTCGCCTACGAGCAGTACTTC

V gene: TRBV7-9
clone size: NA
D gene: NA
J gene: TRBJ2-5
CDR3 protein: CASSLMVGETQYF
CDR3 DNA: TGTGCCAGCAGCTTAATGGTTGGTGAGACCCAGTACTTC

V gene: TRBV20-1
clone size: NA
D gene: NA
J gene: TRBJ2-5
CDR3 protein: CSAPEGIETQYF
CDR3 DNA: TGCAGTGCCCCAGAAGGGATAGAGACCCAGTACTTC

V gene: TRBV12-3/TRBV12-4
clone size: once
D gene: NA
J gene: TRBJ1-6
CDR3 protein: CASSSSDSSYNSPLHF
CDR3 DNA: TGTGCCAGCAGCTCCTCAGATAGCTCCTATAATTCACCCCTCCACTTT